This TCR beta chain derives from a study of cytomegalovirus exposure and HLA in healthy donors. Concerning this clone: Its antigen is still unknown.

Study-level findings and limits: With later analysis, a missense DCLRE1C variant became linked to TCR beta V- and J-gene trimming.

The PCR used 60 Vbeta and 13 Jbeta primers. Measured with immunoSEQ multiplex PCR; TCRdb has only the in-frame clones, and not every one. This table has around 94,000 clones, 63% appearing once. Germline CDR1 is SQVTM and CDR2 is ANQGSEA. The V and J ends lost 7 bases and 8 bases respectively, with 17 bases between them. The CDR3 is 12 amino acids. This sequence originates from a human donor in good health. The rearrangement links TRBV29-1 to TRBJ1-2, with D perhaps TRBD1 (5 bases). The sequencing input was PBMCs. CDR3: CSAGGTSGGYTF. The CDR3 DNA reads TGCAGCGCCGGAGGGACCTCGGGGGGCTACACCTTC.